This TCR beta chain is drawn from a study of patients and donors after allogeneic stem cell transplantation. There are 15 residues in the CDR3. Trimming pared 6 bases from V and 0 bases from J, leaving 12 bases between. TCRdb reprocessed the RT-PCR reads via MiXCR and lists one record per CDR3 protein. The table lists a few hundred thousand distinct CDR3 sequences, around an eighth of them singletons. The TCR comes from a human donor who was either an allogeneic HSCT recipient or a stem cell or donor lymphocyte infusion donor (not recorded which). It is not recorded whose cells these are; they may come from a transplant donor. Sequencing was done on a sample of blood, either unsorted or a sorted T cell fraction (not recorded which). The V call is TRBV12-3 or TRBV12-4, the J call TRBJ2-1; D is unclear. Written as DNA, the CDR3 is TGTGCCAGCAGCCGAAGCGCATCCTCCTACAATGAGCAGTTCTTC. This translates into CASSRSASSYNEQFF.